The 30 T cell receptor beta chains listed next were all sequenced from one sample in a study of tumor-infiltrating lymphocytes in primary liver carcinoma. Scientists recovered RNA and DNA together from around 18-30 mg of unsorted bulk tissue. Constant-region priming of around 500 ng total RNA yielded TCR beta cDNA. Nested multiplex PCR, run for three rounds with slightly modified ARM-PCR, yielded TCR beta libraries. The first two PCR rounds used TRBV1-TRBV30 primers with a Cbeta primer, about 9 cycles each. Via MiXCR, TCRdb re-called the multiplex PCR reads, giving one row per CDR3 protein. This table holds tens of thousands of distinct CDR3 sequences, 70% to 80% found once. Sequenced input: liver tumor tissue from sampling region 3. Indicated subset: tumor region T3, left-lateral pole. The receptor source for this set is a man aged 35-49 years with primary liver carcinoma and hepatitis B virus infection.

A note on this clonotype: This may be a read error: a much more frequent sequence differs by one nucleotide. The rearrangement links TRBV2 to TRBJ2-3; D is undetermined. Germline CDR1 and CDR2: SNHLY and FYNNEI. The CDR3 covers 15 residues. The CDR3 bases are TGTGCCAGCCGGTCGTCCCAGTTATCCACAAATACGCAGTATTTT. Translated, it gives CASRSSQLSTNTQYF.

The chain joins TRBV7-9 to TRBJ2-7, with D possibly TRBD2 on 6 matching bases. CDR3 length: 12 amino acids. Per the germline V gene, CDR1 is SEHNR and CDR2 is FQNEAQ (reference sequence). V was clipped by 6 bases and J by 10 bases, with 16 bases between them. The CDR3 DNA is TGTGCCAGCAGTTTATTTTCGGGGGACCAGTACTTC. Translation gives CASSLFSGDQYF.

This clonotype was seen repeatedly, ten times or more. The chain recombines TRBV10-2 with TRBJ2-7; D remains ambiguous. Germline V gene data show CDR1 as WSHSY and CDR2 as SAAADI. The CDR3 consists of 12 residues. Between the trimmed V and J ends, which lost 5 bases and 5 bases, there was a span of 10 bases. CDR3 nucleotides: TGCGCCAGCAGTCGAAGCGTCAACGAGCAGTACTTC. As protein: CASSRSVNEQYF.

Remarks on this clonotype: A much larger clonotype is one base distant, so this may be a read error. This rearrangement joins TRBV5-5 to TRBJ1-1, with D possibly TRBD1 on 5 matching bases. The CDR3 contains 15 residues. Per germline, CDR1 SGHKS and CDR2 YYEKEE (reference sequence). Trimming pared 4 bases from V and 6 bases from J, leaving 19 bases between. The DNA for the CDR3 is TGTGCCAGCAGCCGGGGCGGGGGGTGCGGGGCTGAAGCTTTCTTT. Translating it yields CASSRGGGCGAEAFF.

With regard to this clonotype: A much larger clone lies a single base off, so this may be a read error. The J gene is TRBJ2-7, the V gene TRBV28; 10 bases match TRBD2. The CDR3 is 17 amino acids. Germline CDR1 reads MDHEN; CDR2 reads SYDVKM. V lost 2 bases and J lost 0; bases outside the gene matches: 7. The CDR3 is CASSLNLAGASSYEQYF. The CDR3 bases are TGTGCCAGCAGTTTAAATCTAGCGGGAGCGTCCTCCTACGAGCAGTACTTC. The full variable domain, completed using reference TRBV28 and TRBJ2-7, is DVKVTQSSRYLVKRTGEKVFLECVQDMDHENMFWYRQDPGLGLRLIYFSYDVKMKEKGDIPEGYSVSREKKERFSLILESASTNQTSMYLCASSLNLAGASSYEQYFGPGTRLTVT.

This clonotype was observed at least ten times. The V gene is TRBV5-1, the J gene TRBJ2-3, with TRBD2 matching over 8 bases. V gave up 5 bases and J gave up 4 bases; unmatched junction bases: 21. The CDR3 covers 19 residues. Germline-derived CDR1 and CDR2 are SGHRS and YFSETQ. In nucleotides, the CDR3 is TGCGCCAGCAGTTTTGGAAGGTTAGCGGGAAGTCTTTCTGCAGATACGCAGTATTTT. It is translated as CASSFGRLAGSLSADTQYF.

This chain uses TRBV9 with TRBJ2-3, with 7 bases aligning to TRBD1. The V segment lost 0 bases and the J segment 4 bases; nucleotides outside the gene matches: 8. The length of the CDR3 is 16 residues. Germline V gene data show CDR1 as SGDLS and CDR2 as YYNGEE. In DNA, the CDR3 is TGTGCCAGCAGCGTAGGTGGACAGGTCGGCTCAGATACGCAGTATTTT. Protein product: CASSVGGQVGSDTQYF.

The rearrangement links TRBV29-1 to TRBJ2-3; D is possibly TRBD2 (6 bases). CDR3 size: 13 residues. Trimming pared 5 bases from V and 8 bases from J, leaving 17 bases between. Germline-derived CDR1 and CDR2 are SQVTM and ANQGSEA. CDR3 nucleotide sequence: TGCAGCGTTAACCGGGACTGGCTCGCTACGCAGTATTTT. Its protein product is CSVNRDWLATQYF.

This clonotype has at least ten counts. This chain connects TRBV6-5 to TRBJ2-3, with TRBD1 as a possible D gene (6 bases). This CDR3 is built from 17 residues. Germline V gives CDR1 MNHEY, CDR2 SVGAGI. V was shortened by 0 bases and J by 0 bases, with 13 bases between the two germline ends. The CDR3 sequence is CASSYSPTGISTDTQYF. The CDR3 DNA reads as TGTGCCAGCAGTTACTCCCCGACAGGAATTAGCACAGATACGCAGTATTTT.

For this clonotype: Germline and junction disagree at one end, which may indicate a read error. The rearrangement links TRBV6-5 to TRBJ2-1; possibly TRBD2 for D (6 bases). CDR3 size: 14 residues. Germline values: CDR1 MNHEY, CDR2 SVGAGI. The CDR3 is CASSPLASYNGQFF. As DNA, the CDR3 is TGTGCTAGCAGTCCACTAGCTTCCTACAATGGGCAGTTCTTC.

Turning to this clonotype: This likely comes from a read error, as the CDR3 has no conserved phenylalanine or tryptophan at its end. Because the CDR3's place on the DNA is in doubt, the DNA is left out and the CDR3 is given as listed by TCRdb. The J gene is TRBJ2-7, the V gene TRBV6-5; the table assigns TRBD1, which was not confirmed against the DNA. The CDR3 has 14 amino acids, counting both end residues. CDR1 and CDR2 from the germline V gene are MNHEY and SVGAGI. This CDR3 is CASTYQSTPLEHYL.

A word on this clonotype: The junction does not match germline at one end; this may be a read error. The chain is built from TRBV10-3 and TRBJ1-2; 7 nucleotides line up with TRBD1. CDR3 length: 14 amino acids. Germline CDR1 is ENHRY and CDR2 is SYGVKD. The CDR3 region is CAMSFQGEGHGYTF. The CDR3 DNA reads TGTGCCATGAGCTTTCAGGGGGAAGGTCATGGCTACACATTC.

The chain couples TRBV30 to TRBJ2-3; no clear D. This CDR3 is 13 amino acids long. V dropped 2 bases and J dropped 7 bases, with 13 bases sitting between them. CDR1 and CDR2 (germline): GTSNPN, SVGIG (reference sequence). CDR3 DNA: TGTGCCTGGAGTTCCCCACCACCATATACGCAGTATTTT. Its translation: CAWSSPPPYTQYF.

On this clonotype: A much larger clone lies a single base off, so this may be a read error. The gene calls are TRBV7-9 and TRBJ2-1, with 7 bases fitting TRBD2. The junction had 16 bases not matched to a gene; V was cut back by 4 bases and J by 7 bases. Germline CDR1 is SEHNR and CDR2 is FQNEAQ (reference sequence). The CDR3 loop spans 17 amino acids. In nucleotides, the CDR3 is TGTGCCAGCAGCTGGGACTTTGCAGTGGGAGGGAAGAATGAGCAGTTCTTC. Translated: CASSWDFAVGGKNEQFF.

The chain employs TRBV29-1 and TRBJ2-5; 10 bases align to TRBD1. The CDR3 runs to 15 residues. V gave up 1 base and J gave up 2 bases; unmatched junction bases: 4. Germline V CDR1 and CDR2: SQVTM, ANQGSEA. The DNA of the CDR3 is TGCAGCGTTGAAGGGGGGACAGGGGAACAAGAGACCCAGTACTTC. Translating it yields CSVEGGTGEQETQYF.

As for this clonotype: Mismatch with germline at one junction end may stem from a read error. The chain recombines TRBV6-5 with TRBJ2-1; 10 bases match TRBD2. Germline-derived CDR1 and CDR2 are MNHEY and SVGAGI. The CDR3 contains 16 residues. This CDR3 is CVSRTSLAGPNNEQFF. CDR3 DNA sequence: TGTGTCAGCAGGACCTCACTAGCGGGGCCCAACAATGAGCAGTTCTTC.

To note about this clonotype: This may be a read error, as it is one base from a much larger clone. The rearrangement uses TRBV28 and TRBJ1-1; 7 bases map to TRBD1. Germline V gene data show CDR1 as MDHEN and CDR2 as SYDVKM. The CDR3 length is 13 residues. V shed 4 bases, J shed 1 base, and the junction held 0 bases outside the gene matches. CDR3 DNA sequence: TGTGCCAGCAGTTCAGGGGGGAACACTGAAGCTTTCTTT. This gives the protein CASSSGGNTEAFF.

In the case of this clonotype: No conserved phenylalanine or tryptophan ends this CDR3, so it is likely a read error. The CDR3 region has the DNA TGTGCCACCCGTCTCAACGCGGGTTGGAAGCAGTACATC. Protein: CATRLNAGWKQYI. This chain links TRBV6-5 with TRBJ2-7, with D perhaps TRBD2 (5 bases). CDR1 is MNHEY, CDR2 SVGAGI, per germline. The CDR3 is made up of 13 amino acids. V lost 10 bases and J 8 bases, leaving 21 bases between the germline ends.

For this clonotype: A read error may account for a junction end that differs from germline. The rearrangement joins TRBV6-5 to TRBJ2-7; no definite D call. The CDR3 contains 14 residues. Looked up from germline, CDR1 is MNHEY and CDR2 is SVGAGI. CDR3 DNA sequence: TGTGCCATCAGTTACTCTATGCATGGGTACGAGCAGTACTTC. Translation: CAISYSMHGYEQYF.

On this clonotype: Since a much larger clone is just one base distant, this may be a read error. CDR3 bases: TGTGCCAGCAGTTTATTCGGCGGGAGAGGGTTCAGCCTCCACTTT. Protein product: CASSLFGGRGFSLHF. The chain employs TRBV28 and TRBJ1-6; the D is unclear. The CDR3 loop spans 15 amino acids. The V end lost 1 base, the J end lost 15 bases, and 19 bases lay between the germline ends. The germline gives CDR1 MDHEN, CDR2 SYDVKM.

Comment on this clonotype: The CDR3 carries no conserved terminal phenylalanine or tryptophan, so it likely arises from a read error. The limits of the CDR3 on the DNA are not certain, so only TCRdb's listed CDR3 is given. The rearrangement links TRBV4-1 to TRBJ2-5. Germline assignment: CDR1 MGHRA and CDR2 YSYEKL. The CDR3 numbers 15 amino acids, ends counted. The CDR3 protein is CASSQDTNGQETRYL.

As for this clonotype: Mismatch with germline at one junction end may stem from a read error. The chain uses TRBV7-9 and TRBJ2-3; D is ambiguous. The CDR3 runs 15 residues. Germline values: CDR1 SEHNR, CDR2 FQNEAQ (reference sequence). CDR3 nucleotide sequence: TGTGTCAGCAGCTTAGCCGGCGGTAGCACAGATAAGCAGTATTTT. Residues: CVSSLAGGSTDKQYF.

Note on this clonotype: One junction end disagrees with the germline gene, perhaps due to a read error. V usage is TRBV5-4 and J usage is TRBJ2-5; D is ambiguous. Germline V lookup: CDR1 SGHNT, CDR2 YYREEE (reference sequence). The CDR3 totals 14 residues. CDR3 coding DNA: TGTACCAGCGTAAAGGACGGACGCCAAGGGACCCAGTACTTC. Translated, it gives CTSVKDGRQGTQYF.

A remark on this clonotype: One junction end disagrees with the germline gene, perhaps due to a read error. This chain uses TRBV11-3 with TRBJ2-3, with TRBD2 matching over 11 bases. Germline loops: CDR1 SGHNT, CDR2 YENEEA. The CDR3 has 17 residues. The CDR3 loop is CASNLGVTSGSTDTHYF. The CDR3 region has the DNA TGTGCGAGCAACTTAGGGGTAACTAGCGGGAGCACAGATACGCACTATTTT.

This clonotype was seen once. One junction end does not reproduce the germline sequence, and a read error may be involved. The chain combines TRBV11-2 with TRBJ2-2; 9 nucleotides line up with TRBD2. Germline V gene lookup returns CDR1 SGHAT and CDR2 FQNNGV. This CDR3 is 16 amino acids long. This CDR3 is CASCLMALAGTGELYF. CDR3 bases: TGTGCCAGTTGCTTAATGGCGCTAGCGGGAACCGGGGAGCTGTATTTT. Using reference TRBV11-2 and TRBJ2-2 for the parts outside the CDR3, the full variable domain is EAGVAQSPRYKIIEKRQSVAFWCNPISGHATLYWYQQILGQGPKLLIQFQNNGVVDDSQLPKDRFSAERLKGVDSTLKIQPAKLEDSAVYLCASCLMALAGTGELYFGEGSRLTVL.

With regard to this clonotype: Because it lacks the conserved phenylalanine or tryptophan at the end, this CDR3 is likely a read error. The V call is TRBV4-1, the J call TRBJ2-2; tentatively, D is TRBD2 (5 bases). This CDR3 contains 16 residues. V lost 4 bases and J 10 bases, leaving 22 bases between the germline ends. Germline values: CDR1 MGHRA, CDR2 YSYEKL. The CDR3 nucleotides read TGCGCCAGCAGCCCAGAAGAGGGTCTCGACATCGTGGAGCTGTTTTCT. Residues: CASSPEEGLDIVELFS.

For this clonotype: A read error may produce the germline difference seen at one junction end. The rearrangement joins TRBV11-2 to TRBJ1-2; D gene uncertain. Germline lookup yields CDR1 SGHAT and CDR2 FQNNGV. This CDR3 comprises 13 residues. Written as DNA, the CDR3 is TGTGCCAACAGCCCCCTTTGGGCCCACGGCTACACCTTC. Translated, it gives CANSPLWAHGYTF. The variable domain in full, with the rest retrieved from reference TRBV11-2 and TRBJ1-2, is EAGVAQSPRYKIIEKRQSVAFWCNPISGHATLYWYQQILGQGPKLLIQFQNNGVVDDSQLPKDRFSAERLKGVDSTLKIQPAKLEDSAVYLCANSPLWAHGYTFGSGTRLTVV.

Of note for this clonotype: This CDR3 is missing its conserved last phenylalanine or tryptophan, likely due to a read error. V and J are TRBV10-3 and TRBJ2-7; maybe TRBD1 (6 bases). V was pared by 0 bases and J by 10 bases, with 19 bases between. Per the germline V gene, CDR1 is ENHRY and CDR2 is SYGVKD. The CDR3 spans 15 residues. CDR3 coding DNA: TGTGCCATCAGTGAGTCTAGCAGGGGCTCTACCGAACAGTACTTA. Translating it yields CAISESSRGSTEQYL.

The sample holds many counts of this clonotype. The chain joins TRBV28 to TRBJ2-7; 11 bases agree with TRBD1. Per the germline V gene, CDR1 is MDHEN and CDR2 is SYDVKM. The CDR3 has 17 residues. The J segment lost 0 bases and the V segment lost 6 bases, leaving 10 bases of the junction unmatched. The CDR3 coding sequence is TGTGCCAGCAGCACTACCGGGACAGGGGGGAGCTCCTACGAGCAGTACTTC. The encoded protein is CASSTTGTGGSSYEQYF.

Notes on this clonotype: This may be a read error: a much more frequent sequence differs by one nucleotide. The chain recombines TRBV7-8 with TRBJ1-6; no firm D call. The germline V gene encodes CDR1 SGHVS and CDR2 FQNEAQ. CDR3 length: 15 amino acids. CDR3 in DNA: TGTGCCAGCAGCTTAATATTGGACCAAAATTCACCCTTCCACTTT. Translated: CASSLILDQNSPFHF.